This passage covers 5 T cell receptor beta chains from one sample sequenced in a study of T cell changes during pregnancy in multiple sclerosis. Here immunoSEQ multiplex PCR was the method, and the copy in TCRdb shows in-frame clones only, minus some. The repertoire holds about 44,000 clones, approximately 96% seen once, with 0.89% in the top ten. The source was peripheral blood, collected in the second trimester of pregnancy. Source of these receptors: a female donor with multiple sclerosis, enrolled in a pregnancy study.

The rearrangement links TRBV7-2 to TRBJ2-1; D is perhaps TRBD1 (5 bases). Between the trimmed V and J ends, which lost 7 bases and 4 bases, there was a span of 11 bases. The CDR3 runs 13 residues. Germline CDR1 reads SGHTA; CDR2 reads FQGNSA. The CDR3 protein is CASTLRGYNEQFF. In nucleotides, the CDR3 is TGTGCCAGCACTTTAAGGGGTTACAATGAGCAGTTCTTC.

The chain carries TRBV7-3 and TRBJ2-2; 7 bases are shared with TRBD1. Losses at the gene ends were 5 bases for V and 6 bases for J; bases not matched to a gene: 6. This CDR3 contains 14 residues. Germline loops: CDR1 SGHTA, CDR2 FQGTGA. The CDR3 bases are TGTGCCAGCAGCCCGACAGGGAATCCCGGGGAGCTGTTTTTT. Amino acids: CASSPTGNPGELFF. The entire variable domain, with the rest obtained from reference TRBV7-3 and TRBJ2-2, is as follows: GAGVSQTPSNKVTEKGKYVELRCDPISGHTALYWYRQSLGQGPEFLIYFQGTGAADDSGLPNDRFFAVRPEGSVSTLKIQRTERGDSAVYLCASSPTGNPGELFFGEGSRLTVL.

The gene calls are TRBV25-1 and TRBJ1-1, with 8 bases fitting TRBD1. In germline, CDR1 is MGHDK, CDR2 SYGVNS. The trim removed 6 bases at V and 0 bases at J, leaving 9 bases unmatched. The CDR3 spans 16 residues. The CDR3 spells CASSVRGPLMNTEAFF. The CDR3 DNA sequence: TGTGCCAGCAGCGTCAGGGGGCCCCTTATGAACACTGAAGCTTTCTTT.

The rearrangement uses TRBV29-1 and TRBJ2-1; 10 bases are shared with TRBD2. CDR1 is SQVTM, CDR2 ANQGSEA, per germline. The V segment lost 3 bases and the J segment 8 bases; nucleotides outside the gene matches: 10. The CDR3 contains 15 residues. CDR3 region: CSVERGSGGMYEQFF. The DNA of the CDR3 is TGCAGCGTTGAGAGGGGTAGCGGGGGGATGTATGAGCAGTTCTTC.

The gene calls are TRBV4-1 and TRBJ2-1; 8 bases are shared with TRBD1. CDR1 and CDR2 (germline): MGHRA, YSYEKL. CDR3 length equals 17 residues. J lost 7 bases, V lost 3 bases, and 14 bases had no gene match. CDR3 nucleotide sequence: TGCGCCAGCAGCCATCAGACAGGGGATAATTGGTCGAATGAGCAGTTCTTC. Its protein product is CASSHQTGDNWSNEQFF.